This T cell receptor (beta chain) was captured in a study of blood T cell repertoires in COVID-19. Residents of approximately 25 US areas, aged about 18 to 95 years, made up the participants. Participants had their cohort set by participant-reported clinical history. Assay: immunoSEQ multiplex PCR; the TCRdb copy retains only in-frame clones and omits some. The sample lists a few hundred thousand clones, over 75% seen once, with 8.5% to 12% in the top ten. CDR3 length: 13 residues. Germline V gene data show CDR1 as MNHEY and CDR2 as SVGAGI. Trimming left V 7 bases short and J 3 bases short, with 12 bases between.

The genes are TRBV6-5 and TRBJ1-2; D is possibly TRBD1 (5 bases). Sequenced material: PBMCs or T cells enriched from blood (not recorded which). The TCR originated in a woman aged 18-29 years who had recovered from COVID-19. The CDR3 bases are TGTGCCAGCATTCAGGGTAATGACTATGGCTACACCTTC. It yields the protein CASIQGNDYGYTF.